This T cell receptor (beta chain) was sequenced for a study of blood T cell repertoires in COVID-19 (TCRdb year 2020). In terms of the full investigation: Samples covering the acute and convalescent phases of COVID-19 were provided by collaborators in the United States, Italy and Spain. The repertoires were released in a freely available public database intended as a resource for research on the immune response to SARS-CoV-2. The material from the prospective study consisted of cDNA or gDNA derived from T cells, B-cell-depleted T cells, or PBMCs. Where available, HLA class I and class II types were obtained from metadata supplied by the sample provider rather than from assay-based typing. The samples were drawn from two sources: the first 160 participants of the ongoing ImmuneRACE study, and 1,254 subjects contributed by 6 global collaborators. The dataset comprised deeply sampled blood TCRbeta repertoires from subjects exposed to, actively infected with, or recovered from COVID-19. The sample metadata nearly always contained a de-identified subject ID, COVID-19 status, age in years and sex.

Reading the germline V gene gives CDR1 SGHRS and CDR2 YFSETQ. The CDR3 starts with the cysteine, ends with the phenylalanine, and has 14 residues. CDR3 DNA is the only sequence kept; it has 42 bases, read in frame from the first base. The germline ends are 14 bases apart after V is trimmed by 6 bases and J by 3 bases. On the study overall, not on this receptor specifically: The quantity of clinical and demographic metadata differed by source and by participant and was supplied without curation.

Participants in the prospective study were aged about 18 to 95 years, lived in under 30 United States geographic areas, and enrolled through a virtual design. To assign participants to cohorts, the prospective study relied on clinical history that participants themselves reported in a screening survey and a study questionnaire. In the prospective study, whole blood, serum and a nasopharyngeal or oropharyngeal swab were collected from each participant by mobile phlebotomists. Additional blood draws and questionnaires over an approximately 2-month period could optionally be provided by prospective study participants. Blood samples from the prospective study were shipped frozen or at room temperature prior to DNA extraction. The immunoSEQ Assay, a bias-controlled multiplex PCR, was used to amplify TCRbeta CDR3 regions from genomic DNA. As for how the authors treated the data: Nucleated cell counts per sample were estimated from amplification of reference gene primers within the assay. To quantify the absolute abundance of each unique TCRbeta CDR3 rearrangement, sequence reads were collapsed and filtered. For each sample, productive Simpson clonality was calculated by taking the square root of Simpson's diversity index across productive rearrangements. The source is immuneACCESS, and TCRdb retained only in-frame sequences with V and J called. Part of the clones is not carried over; for the studies checked, unresolved V genes explain less than half of this, and the remainder is unexplained. Clone size and V and J calls were adopted from that table, with D and trimming inferred from the DNA. This sample gives roughly 250,000 clones in total; 75% to 90% of them show up just once. The top ten hold about 3.3% of the sample.

To note about this clone: Its antigen specificity is not known. One base away there is no much larger clone; base qualities are not given.

The TCR comes from a woman in her thirties or forties with acute COVID-19. Sequenced input: PBMCs or T cells enriched from blood (not recorded which). The chain employs TRBV5-1 and TRBJ2-3; the D segment cannot be called with confidence. The CDR3 protein: CASKTPGGTDTQYF. The DNA sequence is given as TGCGCCAGCAAAACACCGGGTGGGACAGATACGCAGTATTTT.